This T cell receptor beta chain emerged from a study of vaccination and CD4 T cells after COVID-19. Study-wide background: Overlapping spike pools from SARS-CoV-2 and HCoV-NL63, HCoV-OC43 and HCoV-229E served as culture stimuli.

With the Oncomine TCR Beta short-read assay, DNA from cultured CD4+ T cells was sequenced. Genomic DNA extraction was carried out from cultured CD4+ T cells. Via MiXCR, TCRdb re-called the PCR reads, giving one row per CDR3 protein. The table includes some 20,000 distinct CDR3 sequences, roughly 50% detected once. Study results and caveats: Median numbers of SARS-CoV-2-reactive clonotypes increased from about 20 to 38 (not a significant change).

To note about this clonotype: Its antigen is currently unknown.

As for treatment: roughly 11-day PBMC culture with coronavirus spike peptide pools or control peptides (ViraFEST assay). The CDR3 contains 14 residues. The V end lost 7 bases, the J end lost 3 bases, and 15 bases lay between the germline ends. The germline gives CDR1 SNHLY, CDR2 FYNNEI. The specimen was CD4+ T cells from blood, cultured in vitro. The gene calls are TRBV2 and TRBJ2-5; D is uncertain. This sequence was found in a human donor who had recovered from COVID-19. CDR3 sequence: CASNEKNKEETQYF. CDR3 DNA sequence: TGTGCCAGCAACGAGAAAAATAAGGAAGAGACCCAGTACTTC.